This TCR beta chain was profiled in a study of blood T cell repertoires in COVID-19. About the research overall: Sites across the United States, Italy and Spain contributed samples from acute and convalescent COVID-19. PBMCs, B-cell-depleted T cells, or T cells were the source of the cDNA or gDNA that made up the material.

A Seattle source enrolled patients during active infection and followed them longitudinally. Here immunoSEQ multiplex PCR was the method, and the copy in TCRdb shows in-frame clones only, minus some. The sample carries about 100,000 clones, roughly 92% recorded once. This clone was seen once. Source material: peripheral blood. The source of this sequence is a woman aged 45-60 years with COVID-19, enrolled during active disease.

The CDR3 sequence: CASSLTEGGYTF. In DNA, the CDR3 is TGTGCCAGCAGTTTAACAGAAGGTGGCTACACCTTC. The V and J genes are TRBV28 and TRBJ1-2, with D unclear. The CDR3 is 12 residues long. Germline V CDR1 and CDR2: MDHEN, SYDVKM. The V gene lost 2 bases and the J gene lost 7 bases, with 8 bases spanning the gap.